This is a list of T cell receptor beta chains from one sample in a study of T cell responses to AZD1222 COVID-19 vaccine. Some clones are missing from TCRdb's copy, which holds only in-frame ones; the method was immunoSEQ multiplex PCR. The repertoire holds about 120,000 clones, with roughly nine tenths as singletons. The sequencing used peripheral blood, collected on day 0 of AZD1222 vaccination. The source is an adult in good health. CDR3s include the opening cysteine and the closing phenylalanine or tryptophan. A D gene is named only where the DNA matches it firmly. Not all rows give a size; the values are once, few, many and, for expanded clones, a class.

j_gene | v_gene | d_gene | abundance | CDR3nt | CDR3aa
TRBJ2-7 | TRBV10-3 | TRBD1 | . | TGTGCCATCAGCCGAGACAGGGGGGGCGAGCAGTACTTC | CAISRDRGGEQYF
TRBJ2-1 | TRBV19 | TRBD2 | once | TGTGCCAGTAGTATTCCCGGGGGGGTAGCGGGAGGCTCCTACAATGAGCAGTTCTTC | CASSIPGGVAGGSYNEQFF
TRBJ2-5 | TRBV5-1 | TRBD1 | . | TGCGCCAGCAGTCCGTCCGGGACAGGGGGGGAAGAGACCCAGTACTTC | CASSPSGTGGEETQYF
TRBJ2-6 | TRBV18 | . | . | TGTGCCAGCTCTCCACAACAGGGAACTGGGGCCAACGTCCTGACTTTC | CASSPQQGTGANVLTF
TRBJ1-5 | TRBV15 | TRBD1 | . | TGTGCCACCAGCAGAGATCCAGGGGGCAGTCAGCCCCAGCATTTT | CATSRDPGGSQPQHF
TRBJ1-4 | TRBV5-6 | . | . | TGTGCCAGCAGCCGAGGGGCGGGCGTTGAAAAACTGTTTTTT | CASSRGAGVEKLFF
TRBJ1-2 | TRBV27 | TRBD1 | . | TGTGCCAGCGGTGGGACAGGAAGGTTCTATGGCTACACCTTC | CASGGTGRFYGYTF
TRBJ2-5 | TRBV5-1 | . | . | TGCGCCAGCAGACGGGCATGGGGAGAGACCCAGTACTTC | CASRRAWGETQYF
TRBJ1-1 | TRBV25-1 | . | once | TGTGCCAGCAGTTTGAACACTGAAGCTTTCTTT | CASSLNTEAFF
TRBJ2-7 | TRBV12-3/TRBV12-4 | TRBD1 | . | TGTGCCAGCAGTTTGCAGGGGGCCTACGAGCAGTACTTC | CASSLQGAYEQYF
TRBJ2-5 | TRBV6-6 | . | . | TGTGCCAGCAGCTTCCAGGCACAGGGACGGGAGGAGACCCAGTACTTC | CASSFQAQGREETQYF
TRBJ2-4 | TRBV6-5 | . | . | TGTGCCAGCGTACCGGGACCTCCCCTTACGGGCATTCAGTACTTC | CASVPGPPLTGIQYF
TRBJ1-2 | TRBV5-1 | . | . | TGCGCCAGCAGCTTGGTAGGCGAAAGCACTAACTATGGCTACACCTTC | CASSLVGESTNYGYTF
TRBJ2-2 | TRBV7-2 | . | few | TGTGCCAGCAGCTTGTCCTTAGGCAACACCGGGGAGCTGTTTTTT | CASSLSLGNTGELFF
TRBJ2-7 | TRBV5-6 | . | . | TGTGCCAGCAGCCAGGGAAACAGGGCGGGCTACGAGCAGTACTTC | CASSQGNRAGYEQYF
TRBJ1-6 | TRBV7-6 | . | . | TGTGCCAGCAGCTTAGCGGCGGGACGGAATTCACCCCTCCACTTT | CASSLAAGRNSPLHF
TRBJ1-1 | TRBV5-1 | . | . | TGCGCCAGCAGCTCCCCAATGGGTTCTGAAGCTTTCTTT | CASSSPMGSEAFF
TRBJ1-5 | TRBV27 | TRBD1 | . | TGTGCCAGCAGTTTAGAGGGGGCGAGAAATCAGCCCCAGCATTTT | CASSLEGARNQPQHF
TRBJ1-1 | TRBV3-1/TRBV3-2 | . | . | TGTGCCAGCAGCTTGAGACAGAACACTGAAGCTTTCTTT | CASSLRQNTEAFF
TRBJ1-2 | TRBV25-1 | . | . | TGTGCCAGCAGTGAATGGAGAGGGAAGAACTATGGCTACACCTTC | CASSEWRGKNYGYTF
TRBJ1-4 | TRBV3-1/TRBV3-2 | TRBD1 | . | TGTGCCAGCAGCCAACCTGGGACAGGGGGGGAAAAACTGTTTTTT | CASSQPGTGGEKLFF
TRBJ2-4 | TRBV4-3 | TRBD2 | . | TGCGCCAGCAGCCAAGGAGCGGGAAGGACCATTCAGTACTTC | CASSQGAGRTIQYF
TRBJ1-5 | TRBV30 | TRBD1 | . | TGTGCCTGGGCAAATCAGGGGGGTAGCAATCAGCCCCAGCATTTT | CAWANQGGSNQPQHF